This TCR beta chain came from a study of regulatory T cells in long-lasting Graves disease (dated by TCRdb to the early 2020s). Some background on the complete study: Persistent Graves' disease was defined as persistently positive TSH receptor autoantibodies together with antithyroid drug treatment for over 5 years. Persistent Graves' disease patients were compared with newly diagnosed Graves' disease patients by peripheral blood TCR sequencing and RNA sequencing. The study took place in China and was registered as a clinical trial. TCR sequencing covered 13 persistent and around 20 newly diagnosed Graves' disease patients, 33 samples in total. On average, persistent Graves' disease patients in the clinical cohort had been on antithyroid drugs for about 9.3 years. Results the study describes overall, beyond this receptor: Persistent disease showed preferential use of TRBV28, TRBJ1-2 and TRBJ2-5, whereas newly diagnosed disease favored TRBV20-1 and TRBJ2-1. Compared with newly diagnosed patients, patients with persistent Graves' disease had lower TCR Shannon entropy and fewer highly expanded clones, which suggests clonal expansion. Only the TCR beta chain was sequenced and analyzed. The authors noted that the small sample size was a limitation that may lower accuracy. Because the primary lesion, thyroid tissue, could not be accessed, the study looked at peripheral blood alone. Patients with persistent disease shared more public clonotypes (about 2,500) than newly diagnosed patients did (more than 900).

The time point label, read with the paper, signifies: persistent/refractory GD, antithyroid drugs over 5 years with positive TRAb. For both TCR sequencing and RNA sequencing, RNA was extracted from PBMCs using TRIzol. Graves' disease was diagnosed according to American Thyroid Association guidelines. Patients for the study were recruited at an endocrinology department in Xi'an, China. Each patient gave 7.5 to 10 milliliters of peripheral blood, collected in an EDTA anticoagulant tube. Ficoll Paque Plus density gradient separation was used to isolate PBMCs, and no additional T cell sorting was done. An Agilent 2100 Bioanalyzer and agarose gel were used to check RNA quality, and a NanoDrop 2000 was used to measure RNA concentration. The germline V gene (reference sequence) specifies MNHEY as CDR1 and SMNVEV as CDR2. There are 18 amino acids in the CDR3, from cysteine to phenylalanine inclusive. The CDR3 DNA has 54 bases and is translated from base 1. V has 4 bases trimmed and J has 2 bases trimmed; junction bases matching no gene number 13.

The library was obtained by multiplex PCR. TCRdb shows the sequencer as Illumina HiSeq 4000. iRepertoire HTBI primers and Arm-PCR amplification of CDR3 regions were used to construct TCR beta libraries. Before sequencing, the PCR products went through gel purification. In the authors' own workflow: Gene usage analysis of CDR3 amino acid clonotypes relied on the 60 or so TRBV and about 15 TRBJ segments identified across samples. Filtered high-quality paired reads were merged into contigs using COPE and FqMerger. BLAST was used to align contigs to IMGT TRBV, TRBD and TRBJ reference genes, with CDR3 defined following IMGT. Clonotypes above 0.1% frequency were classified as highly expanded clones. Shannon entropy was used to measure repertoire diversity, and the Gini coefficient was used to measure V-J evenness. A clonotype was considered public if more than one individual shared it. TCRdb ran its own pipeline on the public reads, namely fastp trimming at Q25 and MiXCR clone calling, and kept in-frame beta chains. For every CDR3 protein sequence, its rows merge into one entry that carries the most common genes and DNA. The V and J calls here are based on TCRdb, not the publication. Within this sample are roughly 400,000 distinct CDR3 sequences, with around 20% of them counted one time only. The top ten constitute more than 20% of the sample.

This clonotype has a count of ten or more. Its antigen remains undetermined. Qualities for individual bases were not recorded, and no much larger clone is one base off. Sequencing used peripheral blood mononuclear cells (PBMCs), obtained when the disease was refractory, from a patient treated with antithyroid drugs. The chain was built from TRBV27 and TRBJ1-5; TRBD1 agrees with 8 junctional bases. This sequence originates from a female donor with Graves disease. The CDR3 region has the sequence CASSSGTGLGPGNQPQHF. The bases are TGTGCCAGCAGTTCCGGGACAGGCCTCGGGCCGGGCAATCAGCCCCAGCATTTT.